This entry describes one TCR beta chain. No antigen is known for it. The DNA is omitted, as the CDR3 cannot be located on it reliably, and the CDR3 follows TCRdb's listing. The sample belongs to a study of T cell responses to AZD1222 COVID-19 vaccine. Findings of the study overall: The breadth and depth of Spike-specific TCRs increased once two AZD1222 doses had been given.

Sequencing was performed with immunoSEQ multiplex PCR; in TCRdb, only in-frame clones are kept and a portion is missing. The sample lists 96,000 or so clones, 89% occurring once. The CDR3 totals 12 residues, both ends included. Germline V gives CDR1 LGHDT, CDR2 YNNKEL (reference sequence). The chain is built from TRBV3-1 (or the pseudogene TRBV3-2) and TRBJ1-2. This specimen was peripheral blood, taken on day 0 of AZD1222 vaccination. The source of this sequence is an adult in good health. This CDR3 reads CASSLFGAGYTF.